This TCR beta chain is drawn from a study of Tregs in tolerant kidney transplant recipients. Broader study findings: The most relevant donor-specific Treg TCRbeta repertoire apparently came from expansion with activated donor B cells. Donor-specific Treg expansion exceeded global Treg expansion in tolerant patients, suggesting antigen drive. Nucleotide sequences could not be compared across some patients' samples due to primer changes.

CDR1 and CDR2 (germline): MGHRA, YSYEKL. V lost 8 bases to trimming and J lost 5 bases; unmatched junction nucleotides: 12. The CDR3 extends over 14 amino acids. Comment on this clone: Its antigen is not known.

Profiled with immunoSEQ multiplex PCR; TCRdb holds only in-frame clones, not every one. This table holds 20,000 to 25,000 clones, 81% found once. The nonmyeloablative bone marrow transplants came from related graft donors, with transient mixed chimerism. Thawed PBMCs were FACS-sorted into unstimulated CD4+CD25+CD127- regulatory T cells, CD4+CD25- non-regulatory cells, CD4 and CD8 cells. The rearrangement joins TRBV4-1 to TRBJ2-7; 7 bases match TRBD1. The sequenced sample was CD8+ T cells from blood (PBMCs), obtained 6 months after the transplant. This clonotype was obtained from a human patient who received a combined kidney and bone marrow transplant. Some T cells may arise from the graft donor. DNA for the CDR3: TGCGCCAGCGGCTCCCACAGGGGTGGCCACGAGCAGTACTTC. This encodes CASGSHRGGHEQYF.